The 25 T cell receptor beta chains listed next were all sequenced from one sample in a study of tumor-infiltrating lymphocytes in primary liver carcinoma. A constant-region primer served to make TCR beta cDNA from about 500 ng total RNA. The TCR beta library was amplified through three nested multiplex PCR rounds in a modified ARM-PCR procedure. The first two PCR rounds used TRBV1-TRBV30 forward primers with a C-beta reverse primer, 10 cycles each. TCRdb passed the multiplex PCR reads through MiXCR, listing each CDR3 protein once. Among approximately 340,000 distinct CDR3 sequences listed, 65% were seen once. Germline DNA was also extracted, while the blood RNA originated from unsorted whole blood. Sequencing was performed on peripheral blood. The receptors were sampled from a man aged 35 to 55 with primary liver carcinoma and hepatitis B virus infection.

On this clonotype: The missing conserved phenylalanine or tryptophan at the end of this CDR3 makes a read error likely. The V call is TRBV11-2, the J call TRBJ2-3; tentative D call: TRBD2 (6 bases). Germline V lookup: CDR1 SGHAT, CDR2 FQNNGV. The CDR3 totals 15 residues. With 2 bases removed from V and 0 bases from J, the gap between germline ends came to 9 bases. The CDR3 DNA reads TGTGCCAGCAGCTTATGGAGCGGGAGCACAGATACGCAGTATTTA. As protein: CASSLWSGSTDTQYL.

With respect to this clonotype: Sequence at one end of the junction differs from germline and may be a read error. The gene calls are TRBV5-5 and TRBJ2-7; D is uncertain. The CDR3 spans 15 residues. Germline CDR1 is SGHKS and CDR2 is YYEKEE (reference sequence). The CDR3 DNA is TGTGCCGGCAGCTTCTTACTGGATAGCTCCTACGAGCAGTACTTC. Protein product: CAGSFLLDSSYEQYF.

Comments on this clonotype: A read error may account for a junction end that differs from germline. This sequence joins TRBV6-1 and TRBJ2-1, with D tentatively TRBD2 (6 bases). The CDR3 runs 15 residues. Germline loops: CDR1 MNHNS, CDR2 SASEGT. The CDR3 sequence: CAGSDRGDSYNKQFF. The CDR3 DNA follows: TGTGCCGGCAGTGATCGTGGGGACTCTTACAATAAGCAGTTCTTC.

A note on this clonotype: Sequence at one end of the junction differs from germline and may be a read error. This chain links TRBV11-2 with TRBJ2-1; 7 nucleotides line up with TRBD1. The germline CDR1 and CDR2 sequences are SGHAT and FQNNGV. CDR3 length: 15 amino acids. The chain's CDR3 is CTSIPGATGSNEQFF. The CDR3 DNA reads as TGTACCAGCATCCCGGGTGCGACAGGGTCGAATGAGCAGTTCTTC.

The rearrangement joins TRBV5-4 to TRBJ2-3; D gene ambiguous. The germline V gene has CDR1 SGHNT and CDR2 YYREEE (reference sequence). The V end lost 0 bases, the J end lost 2 bases, and 4 bases lay between the germline ends. The CDR3 length is 13 residues. For the CDR3, the DNA is TGTGCCAGCAGCTTGGAGGACACAGATACGCAGTATTTT. Translating gives CASSLEDTDTQYF.

Turning to this clonotype: Possible read error: a much larger clone is one base away. This chain joins TRBV5-6 and TRBJ1-1, with D maybe TRBD1 (6 bases). CDR1 and CDR2 (germline): SGHDT, YYEEEE. The CDR3 length is 14 residues. Written as DNA, the CDR3 is TGTGCCGGCAGCCCACAGGGTGTGGAAACTGAAGCTTTCTTT. Its protein product is CAGSPQGVETEAFF.

This chain connects TRBV10-1 to TRBJ2-1, with a weak D call TRBD1 (6 bases). There are 13 residues in the CDR3. The germline V gene encodes CDR1 WNHNN and CDR2 SYGVQD (reference sequence). Trimming left V 5 bases short and J 9 bases short, with 14 bases between. CDR3 region: CASSHQGLGEQFF. CDR3 nucleotides: TGCGCCAGCAGTCATCAGGGGCTGGGTGAGCAGTTCTTC.

As for this clonotype: The conserved phenylalanine or tryptophan normally closing the CDR3 is absent here, so this likely arose from a read error. The chain recombines TRBV4-1 with TRBJ2-2; D is perhaps TRBD2 (5 bases). The CDR3 is made up of 16 amino acids. Germline V gene data show CDR1 as MGHRA and CDR2 as YSYEKL. This CDR3 is CASSLTVNANTGVLFL. CDR3 coding DNA: TGCGCCAGCAGCCTTACAGTGAACGCGAACACCGGGGTGCTGTTTCTT.

Details on this clonotype: The junction departs from the called germline gene at one end, perhaps through a read error. V usage is TRBV4-1 and J usage is TRBJ1-2; D might be TRBD1 (5 bases). The germline CDR1 and CDR2 sequences are MGHRA and YSYEKL. The CDR3 sequence is 14 residues long. The CDR3 spells CTSSQDWAGPGYIF. The CDR3 nucleotides are TGCACCAGCAGCCAAGATTGGGCAGGGCCCGGCTACATCTTC.

On this clonotype: The CDR3 does not end in the conserved phenylalanine or tryptophan, so this is likely a read error. The chain has TRBV11-3 and TRBJ2-1; TRBD1 might be the D (5 bases). This CDR3 is built from 12 residues. Germline V gene sequence: CDR1 SGHNT, CDR2 YENEEA. Written as DNA, the CDR3 is TGTGCCAACAGCTTTGAAAGGGGTGAGCAGTTCATC. Its protein is CANSFERGEQFI.

On this clonotype itself: No DNA is shown, since the ends of the CDR3 on it are uncertain; the CDR3 is the one TCRdb lists. This rearrangement joins TRBV29-1 to TRBJ2-5; TRBD2 was called by the table and not checked on the DNA. Germline V CDR1 and CDR2: SQVTM, ANQGSEA. The CDR3 comprises 14 residues, both ends counted. The CDR3 reads CSVAELVGGGTRYF.

This clonotype appeared many times. This chain uses TRBV11-2 with TRBJ2-7; D is unclear. The CDR3 extends over 15 amino acids. CDR1 and CDR2 from the germline V gene are SGHAT and FQNNGV. V lost 0 bases, J lost 2 bases, and 11 bases lay in between. Written as DNA, the CDR3 is TGTGCCAGCAGCTTAGAAGGCGGAGCTACCTACGAGCAGTACTTC. Translating gives CASSLEGGATYEQYF.

This clonotype has at least ten counts. The chain links TRBV5-5 to TRBJ1-1; a weak D match, TRBD1 (5 bases). V lost 0 bases, J lost 7 bases, and 10 bases lay in between. The CDR3 spans 13 residues. Germline V gene data show CDR1 as SGHKS and CDR2 as YYEKEE (reference sequence). The CDR3 nucleotides read TGTGCCAGCAGCTTGGAAGCAGGGCTTGAAGCTTTCTTT. Its translation: CASSLEAGLEAFF.

This clonotype showed up many times. V is TRBV29-1 and J is TRBJ2-7; 7 bases are shared with TRBD1. V was pared by 5 bases and J by 2 bases, with 6 bases of the junction left unmatched. The CDR3 totals 13 residues. Germline values: CDR1 SQVTM, CDR2 ANQGSEA. This chain's CDR3 is CSVWDSSAYEQYF. As DNA, the CDR3 is TGCAGCGTTTGGGACAGTTCGGCCTACGAGCAGTACTTC.

Turning to this clonotype: A much bigger clone sits one base away, suggesting this may be a read error. The rearrangement joins TRBV10-3 to TRBJ1-1; D is unclear. This CDR3 contains 13 residues. Germline CDR1 and CDR2: ENHRY and SYGVKD. In DNA form, the CDR3 reads TGTGCCATCAATGAGACACCGAACACTGAAGCTTTCTTT. Translating gives CAINETPNTEAFF.

This clonotype came up many times. The chain has TRBV4-3 and TRBJ1-1, with D unresolved. With 2 bases removed from V and 8 bases from J, the gap between germline ends came to 12 bases. Germline CDR1 LGHNA, CDR2 YSLEER. The CDR3 runs to 13 residues. CDR3 in amino acids: CASSQKKGVEAFF. The CDR3 bases are TGCGCCAGCAGCCAAAAAAAAGGTGTGGAAGCTTTCTTT.

The J gene is TRBJ2-7, the V gene TRBV28; D not certain. CDR1 is MDHEN and CDR2 is SYDVKM in the germline V gene. V lost 2 bases and J lost 6, with 8 bases in between. This CDR3 contains 12 residues. CDR3 sequence reads: CASSLGSGEQYF. CDR3 DNA: TGTGCCAGCAGTTTAGGGTCCGGCGAGCAGTACTTC.

Points on this clonotype: Given a much more abundant clone one base away, this may be a read error. The chain has TRBV6-5 and TRBJ2-2, with TRBD2 matching over 13 bases. The length of the CDR3 is 16 residues. J gave up 7 bases and V 2 bases, and 4 bases lay outside the gene matches. Germline V gene data show CDR1 as MNHEY and CDR2 as SVGAGI. The CDR3 loop reads CASSYGLAGVSGELFF. The CDR3, as DNA: TGTGCCAGCAGTTACGGACTAGCGGGAGTAAGCGGGGAGCTGTTTTTT.

Worth noting for this clonotype: A much larger clone is a single base away; this may be a read error. The chain links TRBV6-1 to TRBJ2-3, with D perhaps TRBD2 (5 bases). The CDR3 has 14 amino acids. The germline V gene encodes CDR1 MNHNS and CDR2 SASEGT. The CDR3 sequence: CASNEDLEVDTQYF. CDR3 in DNA: TGTGCCAGCAATGAAGATCTGGAGGTGGATACGCAGTATTTT.

About this clonotype: At one end, the junction sequence differs from germline, possibly due to a read error. The rearrangement joins TRBV11-2 to TRBJ2-7; D gene uncertain. There are 15 residues in the CDR3. CDR1 is SGHAT and CDR2 is FQNNGV in the germline V gene. The chain's CDR3 is CASSFVTYPDYEQYF. The CDR3 DNA reads as TGCGCCAGCAGCTTCGTGACATATCCGGACTACGAGCAGTACTTC.

The table lists this clonotype with a count of one. V and J are TRBV4-1 and TRBJ2-3; D remains ambiguous. This CDR3 is built from 16 residues. Germline CDR1 MGHRA, CDR2 YSYEKL. The CDR3 is CTGSQEKRTGTDTQYF. The CDR3 region has the DNA TGCACCGGCAGCCAAGAGAAGCGAACTGGCACAGATACGCAGTATTTT.

The J gene is TRBJ2-2, the V gene TRBV12-3 or TRBV12-4; 7 nucleotides match TRBD2. The CDR3 loop spans 16 amino acids. The V and J ends lost 2 bases and 5 bases, in that order; junction bases with no gene match: 8. Written as DNA, the CDR3 is TGTGCCAGCAGTTTACGACTAGTGGGAGGGACCGGGGAGCTGTTTTTT. Its translation: CASSLRLVGGTGELFF.

This clonotype appeared a few times. The junction shows a germline mismatch at one end, possibly a read error. V is TRBV12-3 or TRBV12-4 and J is TRBJ2-7; D is unresolved. The CDR3 has 12 amino acids. CDR3 nucleotides: TGTGCCAGCAGTTTGGAAGGCTACAAGCAGTACTTC. Protein product: CASSLEGYKQYF.

Concerning this clonotype: This clone may be a read error of a much larger clone one base away. The chain recombines TRBV10-3 with TRBJ2-1, with D hard to call. V lost 4 bases to trimming and J lost 7 bases, with 14 bases between them. This CDR3 region has 14 residues. CDR1 ENHRY and CDR2 SYGVKD come from the germline V gene. The CDR3 bases are TGTGCCATCAGTGTAACGGCGTCCGAGAATGAGCAGTTCTTC. It specifies CAISVTASENEQFF.

This clonotype was counted a single time. The chain recombines TRBV6-1 with TRBJ2-3, with D unresolved. Trimming stripped 1 base from V and 7 bases from J, with 21 bases between. CDR3 size: 17 residues. Germline values: CDR1 MNHNS, CDR2 SASEGT. CDR3 DNA: TGTGCCAGCAGTGAAGTGTCCGTAGGTCTGCGCGCATATACGCAGTATTTT. Translating gives CASSEVSVGLRAYTQYF.